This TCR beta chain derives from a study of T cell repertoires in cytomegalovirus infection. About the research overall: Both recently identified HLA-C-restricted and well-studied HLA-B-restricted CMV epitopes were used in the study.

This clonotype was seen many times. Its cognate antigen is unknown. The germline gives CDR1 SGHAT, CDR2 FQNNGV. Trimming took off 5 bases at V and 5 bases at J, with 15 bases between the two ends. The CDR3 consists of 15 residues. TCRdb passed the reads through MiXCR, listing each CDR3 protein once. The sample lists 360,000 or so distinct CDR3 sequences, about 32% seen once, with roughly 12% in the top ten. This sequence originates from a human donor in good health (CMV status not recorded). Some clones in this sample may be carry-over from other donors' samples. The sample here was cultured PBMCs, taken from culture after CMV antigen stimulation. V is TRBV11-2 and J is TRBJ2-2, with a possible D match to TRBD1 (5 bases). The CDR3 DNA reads TGTGCCAGCAGCCCAAAGGCGCAGGGAACCGGGGAGCTGTTTTTT. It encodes CASSPKAQGTGELFF.